What follows are 15 T cell receptor beta chains derived from one specimen sequenced in a study of blood T cell repertoires in COVID-19. Clones were read by immunoSEQ multiplex PCR, and TCRdb kept only the in-frame ones, dropping some. This repertoire shows approximately 240,000 clones, approximately 80% found once; its top ten account for more than 6%. Input material: peripheral blood. Receptors were obtained from a woman aged 55-75 years with active or convalescent COVID-19.

The J gene is TRBJ1-5, the V gene TRBV30, with D possibly TRBD1 on 6 matching bases. Germline CDR1 is GTSNPN and CDR2 is SVGIG (reference sequence). Trimming pared 5 bases from V and 0 bases from J, leaving 11 bases between. This CDR3 comprises 14 residues. CDR3 region: CAWATGFSNQPQHF. The CDR3 DNA reads as TGTGCCTGGGCGACAGGTTTTAGCAATCAGCCCCAGCATTTT. Full variable domain (rest looked up from reference TRBV30 and TRBJ1-5): SQTIHQWPATLVQPVGSPLSLECTVEGTSNPNLYWYRQAAGRGLQLLFYSVGIGQISSEVPQNLSASRPQDRQFILSSKKLLLSDSGFYLCAWATGFSNQPQHFGDGTRLSIL.

The chain is built from TRBV5-1 and TRBJ2-3; D unresolved. CDR1 is SGHRS and CDR2 is YFSETQ in the germline V gene. Deletions cut 0 bases from V and 2 bases from J, with 10 bases between. The length of the CDR3 is 15 residues. The CDR3 is CASSLVERTTDTQYF. The CDR3 DNA sequence: TGCGCCAGCAGCTTGGTGGAGCGAACCACAGATACGCAGTATTTT.

This rearrangement joins TRBV29-1 to TRBJ1-4; D possibly corresponds to TRBD1 (6 bases). V gave up 3 bases and J gave up 8 bases, with 13 bases separating them. There are 13 residues in the CDR3. CDR1 is SQVTM, CDR2 ANQGSEA, per germline. Here the CDR3 DNA reads TGCAGCGTTGACTGGGGTGACAGGGAAAAACTGTTTTTT. Translating it yields CSVDWGDREKLFF.

This clone was detected once. The V call is TRBV11-2, the J call TRBJ2-7, with TRBD2 matching over 8 bases. The V gene's germline CDR1 is SGHAT and CDR2 FQNNGV. The CDR3 runs to 16 residues. V was pared by 4 bases and J by 6 bases, with 14 bases of the junction left unmatched. The CDR3 region is CASSSLAAHIAGEQYV. For the CDR3, the DNA is TGTGCCAGCAGCTCACTAGCGGCCCACATTGCGGGCGAGCAGTACGTC.

This clone was seen once. J is TRBJ2-7 and V is TRBV4-1; TRBD2 is a possible D gene (5 bases). The ends were cut back, 4 bases at V and 2 bases at J, with 9 bases in the middle. The CDR3 spans 13 residues. Per germline, CDR1 MGHRA and CDR2 YSYEKL. The CDR3 here is CASSPGLTYEQYV. The CDR3 DNA is TGCGCCAGCAGCCCAGGACTGACCTACGAGCAGTACGTC.

The gene calls are TRBV28 and TRBJ1-1; D is unresolved. This CDR3 is built from 11 residues. CDR1 and CDR2 (germline): MDHEN, SYDVKM. Trimming took 8 bases from V and 1 from J, leaving 5 bases between them. The CDR3: CASRRNTEAFF. In DNA, the CDR3 is TGTGCCAGCCGGAGGAACACTGAAGCTTTCTTT.

The J gene is TRBJ2-3, the V gene TRBV11-2; 8 bases map to TRBD2. The CDR3 extends over 15 amino acids. In germline, CDR1 is SGHAT, CDR2 FQNNGV. V gave up 2 bases and J gave up 2 bases; unmatched junction bases: 3. The CDR3 DNA reads TGTGCCAGCAGCTTACGGGGACTAGACACAGATACGCAGTATTTT. Its translation: CASSLRGLDTDTQYF.

The J gene is TRBJ1-4, the V gene TRBV5-6; D ambiguous. Germline CDR1 SGHDT, CDR2 YYEEEE. This CDR3 has 13 amino acids. The ends were cut back, 5 bases at V and 13 bases at J, with 18 bases in the middle. The CDR3 DNA reads TGTGCCAGCAGTCCGGGAACCCTTGACGGACTGTTTTTT. Encoded protein: CASSPGTLDGLFF.

This clone has a handful of counts. This chain connects TRBV29-1 to TRBJ1-2; no clear D gene. This CDR3 comprises 13 residues. The V and J ends lost 3 bases and 1 base respectively, with 9 bases between them. CDR1 and CDR2 (germline): SQVTM, ANQGSEA. CDR3 sequence (DNA): TGCAGCGTTGAGGCCCTTTTTAACTATGGCTACACCTTC. Its translation is CSVEALFNYGYTF. The full variable domain, in which reference TRBV29-1 and TRBJ1-2 provide the parts outside the CDR3, is SAVISQKPSRDICQRGTSLTIQCQVDSQVTMMFWYRQQPGQSLTLIATANQGSEATYESGFVIDKFPISRPNLTFSTLTVSNMSPEDSSIYLCSVEALFNYGYTFGSGTRLTVV.

The V and J genes are TRBV19 and TRBJ1-6; 8 positions agree with TRBD1. Losses at the gene ends were 9 bases for V and 8 bases for J; bases not matched to a gene: 6. In germline, CDR1 is LNHDA, CDR2 SQIVND (reference sequence). The length of the CDR3 is 13 residues. CDR3 nucleotide sequence: TGTGCCAGCTCCACAGGGGGGGATTCACCCCTCCACTTT. This codes for CASSTGGDSPLHF.

A few counts support this clone. This chain links TRBV15 with TRBJ2-7; 10 bases are shared with TRBD2. Per germline, CDR1 LNHNV and CDR2 YYDKDF (reference sequence). The CDR3 loop spans 19 amino acids. V gave up 0 bases and J gave up 4 bases; unmatched junction bases: 15. The CDR3 DNA follows: TGTGCCACCAGCAGAGATCTTCCAGCGGGAGGGCCGGAGAGTTACGAGCAGTACTTC. Translated: CATSRDLPAGGPESYEQYF.

Turning to this clone: This same CDR3 is encoded by further DNA sequences in the sample. V and J are TRBV5-1 and TRBJ2-1; no firm D call. V lost 0 bases and J 5 bases, leaving 6 bases between the germline ends. Germline V gene data show CDR1 as SGHRS and CDR2 as YFSETQ. The CDR3 contains 13 residues. CDR3 sequence reads: CASSLARNNEQFF. The CDR3 DNA reads as TGCGCCAGCAGCTTGGCGCGTAACAATGAGCAGTTCTTC.

V is TRBV2 and J is TRBJ2-3; 10 bases align to TRBD2. The CDR3 spans 15 residues. With 2 bases clipped from V and 1 base from J, the junction kept 0 bases outside the gene matches. The germline CDR1 and CDR2 sequences are SNHLY and FYNNEI. The chain's CDR3 is CASSELAGGTDTQYF. The CDR3 coding sequence is TGTGCCAGCAGTGAACTAGCGGGGGGCACAGATACGCAGTATTTT.

CDR3 sequence (DNA): TGTGCCAGCTCAGAGTTGTATAATTCACCCCTCCACTTT. Its protein product is CASSELYNSPLHF. This sequence joins TRBV18 and TRBJ1-6, with no clear D. Deletions cut 5 bases from V and 4 bases from J, with 6 bases between. Germline lookup yields CDR1 KGHSH and CDR2 LQKENI. CDR3 length equals 13 residues.

V gene TRBV28 combines with J gene TRBJ1-6; TRBD1 aligns across 7 bases. The V and J ends lost 6 bases and 0 bases, in that order; junction bases with no gene match: 8. This CDR3 has 17 amino acids. In germline, CDR1 is MDHEN, CDR2 SYDVKM. In DNA, the CDR3 is TGTGCCAGCAGGGCTTGGCAGGGGGGCTCCTATAATTCACCCCTCCACTTT. Protein product: CASRAWQGGSYNSPLHF.